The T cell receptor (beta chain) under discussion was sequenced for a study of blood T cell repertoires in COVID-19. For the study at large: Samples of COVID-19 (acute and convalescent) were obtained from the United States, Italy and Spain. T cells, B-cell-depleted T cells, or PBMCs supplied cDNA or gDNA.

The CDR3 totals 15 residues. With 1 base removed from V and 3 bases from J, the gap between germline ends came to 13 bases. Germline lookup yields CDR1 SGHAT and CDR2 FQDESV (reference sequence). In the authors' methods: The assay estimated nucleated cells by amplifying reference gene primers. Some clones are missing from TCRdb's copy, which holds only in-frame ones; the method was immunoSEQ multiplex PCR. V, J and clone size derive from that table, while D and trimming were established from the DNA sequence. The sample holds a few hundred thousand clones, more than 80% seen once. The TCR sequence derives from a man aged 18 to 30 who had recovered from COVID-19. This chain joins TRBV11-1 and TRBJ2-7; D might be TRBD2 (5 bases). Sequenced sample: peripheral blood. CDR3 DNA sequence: TGTGCCAGCAGCTTAGATTCGGGGAAAGTCTACGAGCAGTACTTC. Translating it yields CASSLDSGKVYEQYF.